The 29 T cell receptor beta chains given below trace back to one sample, sequenced in a study of T cell responses to AZD1222 COVID-19 vaccine. This table comes from immunoSEQ multiplex PCR, and its TCRdb copy is limited to in-frame clones, with some not included. This table holds some 130,000 clones, around 85% found once. This specimen was peripheral blood, taken on day 0 of AZD1222 vaccination. The source of these receptors is an adult in good health.

V is TRBV5-1 and J is TRBJ1-1, with 7 nucleotides matching TRBD1. Germline CDR1 and CDR2: SGHRS and YFSETQ. Unmatched junction bases numbered 8, after V lost 5 bases and J lost 1 base. The CDR3 is 15 amino acids. The CDR3, as DNA: TGCGCCAGCAGTTACCGGACAGGCCCGAACACTGAAGCTTTCTTT. Protein product: CASSYRTGPNTEAFF.

This clone has more than one count but fewer than ten. This chain uses TRBV23-1 with TRBJ1-2; perhaps TRBD1 as D (6 bases). TRBV23-1 is an open reading frame, and its role is uncertain. Trimming pared 3 bases from V and 0 bases from J, leaving 32 bases between. This CDR3 has 22 residues. Here the CDR3 DNA reads TGCGCCAGCAGTCACAGGGGTTGGGCCAACTCACCGTTCCGGGCCCCTAACTATGGCTACACCTTC. Translating gives CASSHRGWANSPFRAPNYGYTF.

The gene calls are TRBV9 and TRBJ1-2; D is undetermined. V was shortened by 0 bases and J by 4 bases, with 10 bases between the two germline ends. Looked up from germline, CDR1 is SGDLS and CDR2 is YYNGEE. This CDR3 region has 14 residues. The CDR3 spells CASSVGEARYGYTF. The CDR3 bases are TGTGCCAGCAGCGTAGGGGAGGCGCGCTATGGCTACACCTTC.

This rearrangement joins TRBV4-2 to TRBJ2-7; maybe TRBD1 (6 bases). V dropped 2 bases and J dropped 2 bases, with 13 bases sitting between them. This CDR3 has 15 residues. Germline V lookup: CDR1 LGHNA, CDR2 YNFKEQ. CDR3 sequence: CASSQTGHTTYEQYF. Written as DNA, the CDR3 is TGTGCCAGCAGCCAAACGGGACACACCACCTACGAGCAGTACTTC.

The V gene is TRBV25-1, the J gene TRBJ1-2; 7 positions agree with TRBD1. Germline V lookup: CDR1 MGHDK, CDR2 SYGVNS. This CDR3 contains 14 residues. V lost 6 bases to trimming and J lost 4 bases; unmatched junction nucleotides: 8. The CDR3 loop is CASSWTGDLYGYTF. In nucleotides, the CDR3 is TGTGCCAGCAGCTGGACAGGTGATCTCTATGGCTACACCTTC.

V gene TRBV5-1 combines with J gene TRBJ1-5; the D gene is possibly TRBD1 (5 bases). V shed 4 bases and J shed 2 bases, with 13 bases lying between them. The CDR3 runs to 15 residues. The germline V gene has CDR1 SGHRS and CDR2 YFSETQ. The CDR3 DNA follows: TGCGCCAGCAGCCCCGGCGGGGGAGGCAATCAGCCCCAGCATTTT. Its protein product is CASSPGGGGNQPQHF.

This chain joins TRBV12-5 and TRBJ1-1; perhaps TRBD1 as D (5 bases). V was shortened by 7 bases and J by 5 bases, with 20 bases between the two germline ends. The CDR3 consists of 15 residues. Germline V gene data show CDR1 as LGHNT and CDR2 as FRNRAP. Here the CDR3 reads CASAGHWIRGTEAFF. In DNA, the CDR3 is TGTGCTAGTGCCGGACACTGGATTCGGGGTACTGAAGCTTTCTTT.

The chain links TRBV7-3 to TRBJ1-5; D not resolved. Germline CDR1 reads SGHTA; CDR2 reads FQGTGA. V was pared by 1 base and J by 4 bases, with 5 bases between. CDR3 length: 13 amino acids. CDR3 coding DNA: TGTGCCAGCAGCTTAAGCAGTAATCAGCCCCAGCATTTT. This translates into CASSLSSNQPQHF.

This clone was counted a single time. This sequence joins TRBV28 and TRBJ2-7; D unclear. Deletions cut 3 bases from V and 1 base from J, with 16 bases between. Germline CDR1 reads MDHEN; CDR2 reads SYDVKM. The CDR3 extends over 16 amino acids. The CDR3 here is CASSFLMGSSSYEQYF. In DNA form, the CDR3 reads TGTGCCAGCAGTTTTCTTATGGGATCGTCATCCTACGAGCAGTACTTC.

This clone was counted ten times or more. The chain joins TRBV27 to TRBJ1-5, with D hard to call. Germline loops: CDR1 MNHEY, CDR2 SMNVEV (reference sequence). Trimming left V 3 bases short and J 0 bases short, with 0 bases between. The CDR3 spans 12 residues. DNA for the CDR3: TGTGCCAGCAGTTTTAGCAATCAGCCCCAGCATTTT. Amino acids: CASSFSNQPQHF.

The chain employs TRBV16 and TRBJ1-6; D call uncertain. Trimming cost V 1 base and J 0 bases, with 7 bases left between them. This CDR3 region has 16 residues. The V gene's germline CDR1 is KGHSY and CDR2 FQNENV. CDR3 region: CASSQYTRSYNSPLHF. The DNA for the CDR3 is TGTGCCAGCAGCCAATACACCCGCTCCTATAATTCACCCCTCCACTTT.

To note about this clone: Distinct nucleotide sequences in the sample also encode this CDR3. V gene TRBV18 combines with J gene TRBJ2-2, with D possibly being TRBD1 (5 bases). The CDR3 consists of 16 residues. V lost 3 bases and J 1 base, leaving 12 bases between the germline ends. Germline loops: CDR1 KGHSH, CDR2 LQKENI. The CDR3 DNA sequence: TGTGCCAGCTCACCCTGGGGCAGGGAGAACACCGGGGAGCTGTTTTTT. Translation: CASSPWGRENTGELFF.

This chain connects TRBV6-5 to TRBJ1-2, with D possibly being TRBD1 (5 bases). The CDR3 covers 15 residues. Trimming took off 5 bases at V and 1 base at J, with 14 bases between the two ends. CDR1 is MNHEY and CDR2 is SVGAGI in the germline V gene. CDR3 bases: TGTGCCAGCAGTAATCGGGACGCCCTTAACTATGGCTACACCTTC. Its translation: CASSNRDALNYGYTF.

The CDR3 region is CASSIYGTGAYNEQFF. CDR3 bases: TGCGCCAGCAGTATCTACGGGACAGGAGCCTACAATGAGCAGTTCTTC. The chain uses TRBV5-1 and TRBJ2-1, with 8 nucleotides matching TRBD1. Germline V CDR1 and CDR2: SGHRS, YFSETQ. The CDR3 totals 16 residues. The V and J ends lost 5 bases and 2 bases, in that order; junction bases with no gene match: 9. The variable domain in full, completed from reference TRBV5-1 and TRBJ2-1, reads KAGVTQTPRYLIKTRGQQVTLSCSPISGHRSVSWYQQTPGQGLQFLFEYFSETQRNKGNFPGRFSGRQFSNSRSEMNVSTLELGDSALYLCASSIYGTGAYNEQFFGPGTRLTVL.

The chain carries TRBV5-8 and TRBJ2-4, with 10 bases lining up with TRBD2. The trim removed 0 bases at V and 8 bases at J, leaving 11 bases unmatched. The CDR3 sequence is 17 residues long. CDR1 SGHTS and CDR2 YDEGEE come from the germline V gene. DNA of the CDR3: TGTGCCAGCAGCTTGGCGCGGCTAGCGGGGGCCGGTGACATTCAGTACTTC. Protein product: CASSLARLAGAGDIQYF.

This chain connects TRBV9 to TRBJ2-7; D is ambiguous. The CDR3 is 12 residues long. Germline lookup yields CDR1 SGDLS and CDR2 YYNGEE. The V and J ends lost 4 bases and 5 bases respectively, with 10 bases between them. CDR3 DNA sequence: TGTGCCAGCAGCCCTTCTTCAGACGAGCAGTACTTC. Translating gives CASSPSSDEQYF.

The chain's CDR3 is CSVEGAGGAEKLFF. The CDR3 DNA is TGCAGCGTTGAAGGGGCAGGAGGGGCTGAAAAACTGTTTTTT. The V call is TRBV29-1, the J call TRBJ1-4; D possibly corresponds to TRBD1 (5 bases). CDR1 SQVTM and CDR2 ANQGSEA come from the germline V gene. This CDR3 comprises 14 residues. Trimming took off 1 base at V and 7 bases at J, with 13 bases between the two ends.

The chain is built from TRBV9 and TRBJ2-5; 8 bases agree with TRBD2. CDR1 and CDR2 (germline): SGDLS, YYNGEE. The CDR3 spans 16 residues. V dropped 4 bases and J dropped 5; count of bases not matched to a gene: 13. In nucleotides, the CDR3 is TGTGCCAGCAGCCGCCTTTTCGCGGGGGGTAGCGAGACCCAGTACTTC. Its translation: CASSRLFAGGSETQYF. The full variable domain, completed using reference TRBV9 and TRBJ2-5, is DSGVTQTPKHLITATGQRVTLRCSPRSGDLSVYWYQQSLDQGLQFLIQYYNGEERAKGNILERFSAQQFPDLHSELNLSSLELGDSALYFCASSRLFAGGSETQYFGPGTRLLVL.

The V and J genes are TRBV19 and TRBJ1-2; 9 bases line up with TRBD1. CDR3 size: 16 residues. Trimming took 5 bases from V and 3 from J; bases not matched to a gene: 10. Germline CDR1 LNHDA, CDR2 SQIVND (reference sequence). CDR3 amino acids: CASSLQGAIAYYGYTF. For the CDR3, the DNA is TGTGCCAGTAGTCTACAGGGGGCGATTGCCTACTATGGCTACACCTTC. Using reference TRBV19 and TRBJ1-2 for the parts outside the CDR3, the full variable domain is DGGITQSPKYLFRKEGQNVTLSCEQNLNHDAMYWYRQDPGQGLRLIYYSQIVNDFQKGDIAEGYSVSREKKESFPLTVTSAQKNPTAFYLCASSLQGAIAYYGYTFGSGTRLTVV.

V usage is TRBV7-2 and J usage is TRBJ2-7; TRBD2 agrees at 9 bases. Germline CDR1 reads SGHTA; CDR2 reads FQGNSA. The V gene end was trimmed by 1 base and the J gene end by 4 bases; junction bases not matched to a gene: 5. The CDR3 loop spans 15 amino acids. CDR3 DNA sequence: TGTGCCAGCAGCTTAGATCGCGGGAGGGCTTACGAGCAGTACTTC. It specifies CASSLDRGRAYEQYF.

The chain combines TRBV15 with TRBJ2-5; the D call may be TRBD1 or TRBD2 (5 bases each). The germline V gene has CDR1 LNHNV and CDR2 YYDKDF (reference sequence). The germline V and J ends were trimmed by 4 bases and 3 bases, with 12 bases remaining between them. The CDR3 runs to 14 residues. The CDR3, as DNA: TGTGCCACCAGCAACCGGGACGGAGAAGAGACCCAGTACTTC. It is translated as CATSNRDGEETQYF.

The gene calls are TRBV5-1 and TRBJ2-2, with D perhaps TRBD1 (5 bases). Germline V gives CDR1 SGHRS, CDR2 YFSETQ. Trimming shortened V by 0 bases and J by 2 bases, and 11 bases separated the two germline ends. The CDR3 loop spans 16 amino acids. The CDR3 nucleotides read TGCGCCAGCAGCTTGGATCGCCAGGGAAACACCGGGGAGCTGTTTTTT. This encodes CASSLDRQGNTGELFF.

The chain links TRBV7-8 to TRBJ2-1; D is perhaps TRBD2 (6 bases). V was pared by 0 bases and J by 3 bases, with 18 bases between. The germline V gene has CDR1 SGHVS and CDR2 FQNEAQ. This CDR3 contains 18 residues. For the CDR3, the DNA is TGTGCCAGCAGCTTAGCCCTTAAACGGCGGGGCCTCTACAATGAGCAGTTCTTC. Its protein product is CASSLALKRRGLYNEQFF.

The chain joins TRBV24-1 to TRBJ2-3; 11 nucleotides line up with TRBD1. V gave up 4 bases and J gave up 6 bases; unmatched junction bases: 8. The CDR3 runs to 16 residues. Germline V gives CDR1 KGHDR, CDR2 SFDVKD. CDR3 bases: TGTGCCACCAGTGACCCCCGGGACAGGGGGTCGGATACGCAGTATTTT. Translation gives CATSDPRDRGSDTQYF.

This rearrangement joins TRBV9 to TRBJ1-2, with 7 bases that match TRBD1. V gave up 4 bases and J gave up 0 bases; unmatched junction bases: 9. CDR1 SGDLS and CDR2 YYNGEE come from the germline V gene. The CDR3 sequence is 16 residues long. CDR3 residues: CASSSPDRVPNYGYTF. Written as DNA, the CDR3 is TGTGCCAGCAGCAGCCCCGACAGGGTCCCTAACTATGGCTACACCTTC.

The chain couples TRBV6-5 to TRBJ1-2; 7 bases are a match to TRBD1. Per germline, CDR1 MNHEY and CDR2 SVGAGI. With 4 bases clipped from V and 6 bases from J, the junction kept 11 bases outside the gene matches. The CDR3 has 15 residues. CDR3 residues: CASSSLPRQGNGYTF. The CDR3 DNA reads as TGTGCCAGCAGTTCGCTCCCCAGACAGGGAAATGGCTACACCTTC.

This clone was seen only a few times. V gene TRBV7-9 combines with J gene TRBJ2-1; D ambiguous. Trimming pared 3 bases from V and 9 bases from J, leaving 6 bases between. This CDR3 is built from 11 residues. The V gene's germline CDR1 is SEHNR and CDR2 FQNEAQ (reference sequence). For the CDR3, the DNA is TGTGCCAGCAGCTTTCTGGTTGAGCAGTTCTTC. Residues: CASSFLVEQFF.

This clone was observed a few times. This rearrangement joins TRBV5-1 to TRBJ2-4; D gene uncertain. Deletions cut 4 bases from V and 4 bases from J, with 6 bases between. The CDR3 covers 12 residues. Germline V lookup: CDR1 SGHRS, CDR2 YFSETQ. The CDR3 DNA follows: TGCGCCAGCAGCCCAGAAAAAAACATTCAGTACTTC. Encoded protein: CASSPEKNIQYF.

This chain connects TRBV4-2 to TRBJ2-3, with 10 bases that match TRBD2. The V gene end was trimmed by 0 bases and the J gene end by 5 bases; junction bases not matched to a gene: 8. The CDR3 is made up of 17 amino acids. Germline V gene lookup returns CDR1 LGHNA and CDR2 YNFKEQ. The CDR3 DNA sequence: TGTGCCAGCAGCCAAGAAGCGAGCGGGGGGGCCTTAGATACGCAGTATTTT. This codes for CASSQEASGGALDTQYF.